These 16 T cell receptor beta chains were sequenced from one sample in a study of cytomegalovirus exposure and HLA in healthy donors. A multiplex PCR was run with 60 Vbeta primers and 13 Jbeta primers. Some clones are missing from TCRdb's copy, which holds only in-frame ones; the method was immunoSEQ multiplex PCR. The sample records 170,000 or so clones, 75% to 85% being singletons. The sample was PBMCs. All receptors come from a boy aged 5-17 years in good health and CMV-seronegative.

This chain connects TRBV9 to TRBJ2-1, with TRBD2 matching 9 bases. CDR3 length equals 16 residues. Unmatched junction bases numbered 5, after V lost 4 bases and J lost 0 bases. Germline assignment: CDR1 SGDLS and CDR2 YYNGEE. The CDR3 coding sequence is TGTGCCAGCAGCTCCCATAGCGGGAGCTCCTACAATGAGCAGTTCTTC. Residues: CASSSHSGSSYNEQFF.

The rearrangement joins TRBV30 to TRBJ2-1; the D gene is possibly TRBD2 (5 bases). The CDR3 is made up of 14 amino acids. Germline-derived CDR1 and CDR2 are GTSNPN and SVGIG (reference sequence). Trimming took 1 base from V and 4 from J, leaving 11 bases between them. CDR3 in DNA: TGTGCCTGGAGTGAGGACTCCCAATACAATGAGCAGTTCTTC. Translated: CAWSEDSQYNEQFF. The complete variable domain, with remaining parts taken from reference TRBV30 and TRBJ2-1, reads SQTIHQWPATLVQPVGSPLSLECTVEGTSNPNLYWYRQAAGRGLQLLFYSVGIGQISSEVPQNLSASRPQDRQFILSSKKLLLSDSGFYLCAWSEDSQYNEQFFGPGTRLTVL.

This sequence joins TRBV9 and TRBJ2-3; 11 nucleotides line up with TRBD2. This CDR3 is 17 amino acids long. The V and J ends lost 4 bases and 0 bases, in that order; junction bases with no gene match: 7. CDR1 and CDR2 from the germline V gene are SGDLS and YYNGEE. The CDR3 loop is CASSPRWTSGSTDTQYF. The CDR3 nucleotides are TGTGCCAGCAGCCCACGTTGGACTAGCGGGAGCACAGATACGCAGTATTTT.

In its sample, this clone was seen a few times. The DNA of the CDR3 is TGTGCCAGCAGTGACTCTCGGGACAGGGCCACCGGGGAGCTGTTTTTT. It codes for CASSDSRDRATGELFF. This rearrangement joins TRBV6-4 to TRBJ2-2, with 9 nucleotides matching TRBD1. The CDR3 runs 16 residues. J was trimmed by 4 bases and V by 0 bases; bases with no gene match: 3. Germline CDR1 MRHNA, CDR2 SNTAGT.

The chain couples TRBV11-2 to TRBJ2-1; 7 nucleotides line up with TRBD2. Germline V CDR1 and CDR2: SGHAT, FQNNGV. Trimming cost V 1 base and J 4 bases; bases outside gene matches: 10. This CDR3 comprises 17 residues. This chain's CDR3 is CASSLALTAGDYNEQFF. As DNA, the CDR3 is TGTGCCAGCAGCTTAGCCCTCACCGCGGGGGATTACAATGAGCAGTTCTTC.

The CDR3 nucleotides read TGTGCCTGGAGTTCCCCAGGGAATGACCCCTACAATGAGCAGTTCTTC. It encodes CAWSSPGNDPYNEQFF. The V and J genes are TRBV30 and TRBJ2-1; a possible D gene is TRBD1 (5 bases). CDR1 GTSNPN and CDR2 SVGIG come from the germline V gene (reference sequence). This CDR3 is 16 amino acids long. V dropped 2 bases and J dropped 2 bases, with 16 bases sitting between them.

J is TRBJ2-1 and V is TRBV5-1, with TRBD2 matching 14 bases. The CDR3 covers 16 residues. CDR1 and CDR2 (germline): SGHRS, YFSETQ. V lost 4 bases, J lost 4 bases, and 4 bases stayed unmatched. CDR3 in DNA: TGCGCCAGCAGCCTAGGACTAGCGGGGGGATACAATGAGCAGTTCTTC. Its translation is CASSLGLAGGYNEQFF.

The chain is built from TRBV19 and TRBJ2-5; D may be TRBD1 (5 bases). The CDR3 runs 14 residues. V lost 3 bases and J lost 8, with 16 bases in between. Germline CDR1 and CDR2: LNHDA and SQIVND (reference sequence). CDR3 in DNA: TGTGCCAGTAGTATTGGGGCAGCCCAAGGAACCCAGTACTTC. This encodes CASSIGAAQGTQYF.

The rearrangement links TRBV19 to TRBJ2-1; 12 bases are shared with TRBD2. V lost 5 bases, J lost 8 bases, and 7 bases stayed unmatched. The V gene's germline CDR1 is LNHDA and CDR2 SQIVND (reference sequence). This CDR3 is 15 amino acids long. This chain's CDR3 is CASSVRLAGVHEQFF. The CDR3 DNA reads TGTGCCAGTAGTGTCCGACTAGCGGGAGTGCATGAGCAGTTCTTC.

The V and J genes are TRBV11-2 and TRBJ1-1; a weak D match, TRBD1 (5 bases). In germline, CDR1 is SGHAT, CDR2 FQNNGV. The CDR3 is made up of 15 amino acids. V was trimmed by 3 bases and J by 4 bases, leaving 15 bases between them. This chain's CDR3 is CASSLYFGGVTEAFF. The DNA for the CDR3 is TGTGCCAGCAGCTTGTATTTCGGGGGGGTCACTGAAGCTTTCTTT.

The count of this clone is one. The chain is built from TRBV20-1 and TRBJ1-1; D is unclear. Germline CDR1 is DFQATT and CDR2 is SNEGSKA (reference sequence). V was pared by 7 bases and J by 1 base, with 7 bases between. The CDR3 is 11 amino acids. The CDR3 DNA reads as TGCAGTGGCTACGGGAACACTGAAGCTTTCTTT. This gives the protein CSGYGNTEAFF.

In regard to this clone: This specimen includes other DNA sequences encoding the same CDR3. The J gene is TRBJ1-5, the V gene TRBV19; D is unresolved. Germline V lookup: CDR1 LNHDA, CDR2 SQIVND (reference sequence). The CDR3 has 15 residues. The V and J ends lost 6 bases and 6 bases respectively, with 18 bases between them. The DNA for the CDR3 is TGTGCCAGTAGCATTTATTTAGGGAGCGGTCAGCCCCAGCATTTT. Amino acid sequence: CASSIYLGSGQPQHF.

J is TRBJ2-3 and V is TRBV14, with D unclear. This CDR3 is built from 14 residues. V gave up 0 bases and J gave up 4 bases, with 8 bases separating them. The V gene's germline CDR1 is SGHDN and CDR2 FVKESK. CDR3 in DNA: TGTGCCAGCAGCCAAGATCTGGCCTCAGATACGCAGTATTTT. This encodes CASSQDLASDTQYF.

The CDR3 sequence: CASSSQGNQPQHF. The CDR3 nucleotides are TGTGCCAGCAGCAGCCAGGGGAATCAGCCCCAGCATTTT. The chain couples TRBV13 to TRBJ1-5; a weak D match, TRBD1 (6 bases). Trimming took off 5 bases at V and 4 bases at J, with 9 bases between the two ends. This CDR3 comprises 13 residues. Germline V gene lookup returns CDR1 PRHDT and CDR2 FYEKMQ (reference sequence).

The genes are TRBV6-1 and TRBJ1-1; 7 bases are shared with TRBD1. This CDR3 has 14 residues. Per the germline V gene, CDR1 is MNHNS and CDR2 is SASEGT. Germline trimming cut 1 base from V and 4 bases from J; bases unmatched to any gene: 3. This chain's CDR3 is CASSEGTGGTEAFF. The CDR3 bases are TGTGCCAGCAGTGAAGGGACAGGCGGCACTGAAGCTTTCTTT.

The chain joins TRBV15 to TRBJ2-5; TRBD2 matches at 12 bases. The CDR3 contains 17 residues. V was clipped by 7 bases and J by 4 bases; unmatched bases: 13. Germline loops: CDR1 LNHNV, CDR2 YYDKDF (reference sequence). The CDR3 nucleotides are TGTGCCACCACCGAGCCTCTAGCGGGAGGGACTAGAGAGACCCAGTACTTC. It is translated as CATTEPLAGGTRETQYF. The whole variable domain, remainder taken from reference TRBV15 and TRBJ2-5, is DAMVIQNPRYQVTQFGKPVTLSCSQTLNHNVMYWYQQKSSQAPKLLFHYYDKDFNNEADTPDNFQSRRPNTSFCFLDIRSPGLGDTAMYLCATTEPLAGGTRETQYFGPGTRLLVL.